Below, 10 T cell receptor beta chains from the same sample are listed, as sequenced in a study of T-cell reconstitution after alpha-beta-depleted transplantation in children. TCRbeta library preparation incorporated unique molecular identifiers. In TCRdb, the PCR reads were re-called with MiXCR into one record per CDR3 protein. Of around 800,000 distinct CDR3 sequences in the sample, about 15% were seen once. Specimen: PBMCs, mostly from graft donor cells, collected 360 days after TCRalphabeta/CD19-depleted stem cell transplant. The receptor source for this set is a male patient aged 10 to 17 who had a stem cell transplant for acute lymphoblastic leukemia, so the T cells may come from the graft donor.

This clonotype was detected a few times. The chain recombines TRBV20-1 with TRBJ1-1, with TRBD1 identical over 8 bases. Germline CDR1 DFQATT, CDR2 SNEGSKA (reference sequence). Trimming removed 5 bases from V and 4 bases from J; junction bases left unmatched: 9. The CDR3 length is 14 residues. This CDR3 reads CSAPAGGLGTEAFF. The CDR3 DNA sequence: TGCAGTGCTCCGGCAGGGGGCTTGGGCACTGAAGCTTTCTTT.

The chain recombines TRBV6-1 with TRBJ2-1, with D perhaps TRBD2 (6 bases). Germline CDR1 is MNHNS and CDR2 is SASEGT. The CDR3 is 16 residues long. The ends were cut back, 6 bases at V and 6 bases at J, with 21 bases in the middle. The CDR3 nucleotides are TGTGCCAGCAGACCTGACCTTATGGACTATTTCAATGAGCAGTTCTTC. This gives the protein CASRPDLMDYFNEQFF.

V and J are TRBV20-1 and TRBJ2-5; 11 nucleotides align to TRBD1. The germline gives CDR1 DFQATT, CDR2 SNEGSKA (reference sequence). The V gene end was trimmed by 4 bases and the J gene end by 1 base; junction bases not matched to a gene: 5. CDR3 length: 15 amino acids. The CDR3 bases are TGCAGTGCTACCGGGACAGGGGGATCCCAAGAGACCCAGTACTTC. Translation: CSATGTGGSQETQYF.

This sequence joins TRBV20-1 and TRBJ1-2; possible D gene TRBD1, 5 bases. Trimming took off 0 bases at V and 8 bases at J, with 16 bases between the two ends. The CDR3 runs 14 residues. The V gene's germline CDR1 is DFQATT and CDR2 SNEGSKA (reference sequence). The CDR3 region is CSARDLKGLRGYTF. The CDR3 DNA reads TGCAGTGCTAGAGATCTCAAGGGGCTAAGGGGCTACACCTTC.

This clonotype has a count of ten or more. The chain carries TRBV10-3 and TRBJ2-5; TRBD1 aligns across 9 bases. Germline CDR1 reads ENHRY; CDR2 reads SYGVKD. V trimming: 2 bases; J trimming: 2 bases; junction bases outside the gene matches: 3. The CDR3 covers 15 residues. This CDR3 is CAISEGTGLQETQYF. In DNA, the CDR3 is TGTGCCATCAGTGAGGGGACAGGGCTTCAAGAGACCCAGTACTTC.

The chain employs TRBV27 and TRBJ2-1; 13 bases line up with TRBD2. The CDR3 is 21 residues long. Germline V gene sequence: CDR1 MNHEY, CDR2 SMNVEV (reference sequence). V lost 6 bases and J lost 0; bases outside the gene matches: 17. The chain's CDR3 is CASSLTSGRTLPPSSYNEQFF. For the CDR3, the DNA is TGTGCCAGCAGCCTGACTAGCGGGAGGACGCTCCCCCCAAGCTCCTACAATGAGCAGTTCTTC.

As regards this clonotype: This sequence may be a read error, since a much larger clone differs from it by one base. No conserved phenylalanine or tryptophan is present at the end of the CDR3, so a read error is the likely explanation. The chain uses TRBV6-5 and TRBJ2-7; 9 positions agree with TRBD2. The CDR3 totals 17 residues. Germline V gives CDR1 MNHEY, CDR2 SVGAGI. V dropped 4 bases and J dropped 9; count of bases not matched to a gene: 19. CDR3 region: CASSSSKGTSRTSVQYL. In nucleotides, the CDR3 is TGTGCCAGCAGTTCCTCCAAAGGGACATCGAGGACTAGCGTGCAGTACCTC.

This clonotype has a handful of counts. V usage is TRBV19 and J usage is TRBJ2-7, with D perhaps matching TRBD2 (5 bases). The CDR3 is 14 amino acids. Germline loops: CDR1 LNHDA, CDR2 SQIVND (reference sequence). V gave up 3 bases and J gave up 3 bases, with 12 bases separating them. CDR3 in amino acids: CASSITGRSYEQYF. CDR3 coding DNA: TGTGCCAGTAGTATCACGGGGAGAAGCTACGAGCAGTACTTC.

V usage is TRBV7-8 and J usage is TRBJ2-1, with 14 bases matching TRBD2. The CDR3 runs to 18 residues. J was trimmed by 3 bases and V by 8 bases; bases with no gene match: 12. Germline V gene data show CDR1 as SGHVS and CDR2 as FQNEAQ. The CDR3 bases are TGTGCCAGCCTCACATTCGGACTAGCGGGAGGAGTCTACAATGAGCAGTTCTTC. This sequence encodes CASLTFGLAGGVYNEQFF.

Only a few counts were recorded for this clonotype. The chain joins TRBV20-1 to TRBJ2-5, with TRBD2 identical over 13 bases. Germline assignment: CDR1 DFQATT and CDR2 SNEGSKA (reference sequence). Trimming at V came to 2 bases and at J to 5 bases, leaving 8 bases not matched to a gene. The CDR3 is 16 residues long. The CDR3 loop is CSARSRTSGSRETQYF. In nucleotides, the CDR3 is TGCAGTGCTAGATCACGGACTAGCGGGAGCCGGGAGACCCAGTACTTC.